This T cell receptor beta chain emerged from a study of a mutant IDH1 vaccine in newly diagnosed glioma. In the study overall: Averaging roughly 40 years of age, treated patients were approximately 62% male and approximately 40% female. General observations from the study: The vaccine induced immune responses, and these occurred in roughly 95% of patients.

Indicated time point: baseline, week 1 (first vaccination visit). The sample's treatment: pre-vaccination baseline after standard-of-care therapy. The table came from immunoSEQ multiplex PCR; TCRdb's copy has only in-frame clones and leaves some out. The sample has some 56,000 clones; 75% to 95% are singletons. A word on this clone: Antigen specificity is unknown.

With 8 bases clipped from V and 6 bases from J, the junction kept 3 bases outside the gene matches. The CDR3 contains 14 residues. Germline V gene sequence: CDR1 LNHDA, CDR2 SQIVND (reference sequence). This TCR derives from a man aged 50-60 years with glioma. Here the sequenced sample was PBMCs, taken from a glioma patient treated with radiotherapy, temozolomide or both. J is TRBJ2-1 and V is TRBV19; 14 bases map to TRBD2. CDR3: CASRLAGGPNEQFF. For the CDR3, the DNA is TGTGCCAGTCGACTAGCGGGAGGGCCCAATGAGCAGTTCTTC.